This T cell receptor beta chain was recorded in a study of post-analysis software for immune sequencing data. Of note for this clonotype: The antigen remains unidentified.

The TCR beta cDNA libraries carried unique molecular identifiers. Input amounts of roughly 0.85 to 10 million T cells were used. These gave 500,000 or so cDNA molecules, so each molecule approximated one T cell. TCRdb re-called the PCR reads with MiXCR, one entry per CDR3 protein. The table lists about 540,000 distinct CDR3 sequences, roughly 34% of them singletons, with approximately 5.4% in the top ten. CDR1 is SGHRS, CDR2 YFSETQ, per germline. This CDR3 is built from 13 residues. The V segment lost 0 bases and the J segment 11 bases; nucleotides outside the gene matches: 7. Study outcomes and limitations: Samples prepared in the same batch strongly co-clustered by F measure. TRBV segments more frequent in patients than in controls numbered roughly 5 and included TRBV5-6, TRBV5-1 and TRBV20-1.

This chain uses TRBV5-1 with TRBJ1-1; 7 bases fit TRBD1. Specimen: blood. The TCR sequence derives from a girl aged 2 to 17 with multiple sclerosis. CDR3 region: CASSLGLPQGAFF. CDR3 sequence (DNA): TGCGCCAGCAGCTTGGGACTCCCACAGGGGGCTTTCTTT.